One and the same sample provided the 2 T cell receptor beta chains below, sequenced in a study of shared clonotypes between healthy human individuals. Clones were sequenced by immunoSEQ multiplex PCR, and TCRdb holds only the in-frame ones, with some missing. The data contain 190,000 or so clones, approximately 61% of them singletons. The specimen sequenced was memory CD4+ T cells sorted from blood. The subset was: CD45RA-negative fraction. The receptors stem from a man aged 25-45 years in good health.

This chain connects TRBV7-2 to TRBJ2-3, with a possible D match to TRBD1 (5 bases). Germline CDR1 and CDR2: SGHTA and FQGNSA. The V and J ends lost 1 base and 3 bases respectively, with 11 bases between them. This CDR3 region has 15 residues. The CDR3, as DNA: TGTGCCAGCAGCTTAGAGGCCAGGACAACAGATACGCAGTATTTT. Amino acid sequence: CASSLEARTTDTQYF.

The chain joins TRBV9 to TRBJ2-1, with no clear D. Trimming cost V 0 bases and J 6 bases, with 7 bases left between them. Germline loops: CDR1 SGDLS, CDR2 YYNGEE. The CDR3 runs to 13 residues. CDR3 coding DNA: TGTGCCAGCAGCGTAGAACAGATCAATGAGCAGTTCTTC. It codes for CASSVEQINEQFF.